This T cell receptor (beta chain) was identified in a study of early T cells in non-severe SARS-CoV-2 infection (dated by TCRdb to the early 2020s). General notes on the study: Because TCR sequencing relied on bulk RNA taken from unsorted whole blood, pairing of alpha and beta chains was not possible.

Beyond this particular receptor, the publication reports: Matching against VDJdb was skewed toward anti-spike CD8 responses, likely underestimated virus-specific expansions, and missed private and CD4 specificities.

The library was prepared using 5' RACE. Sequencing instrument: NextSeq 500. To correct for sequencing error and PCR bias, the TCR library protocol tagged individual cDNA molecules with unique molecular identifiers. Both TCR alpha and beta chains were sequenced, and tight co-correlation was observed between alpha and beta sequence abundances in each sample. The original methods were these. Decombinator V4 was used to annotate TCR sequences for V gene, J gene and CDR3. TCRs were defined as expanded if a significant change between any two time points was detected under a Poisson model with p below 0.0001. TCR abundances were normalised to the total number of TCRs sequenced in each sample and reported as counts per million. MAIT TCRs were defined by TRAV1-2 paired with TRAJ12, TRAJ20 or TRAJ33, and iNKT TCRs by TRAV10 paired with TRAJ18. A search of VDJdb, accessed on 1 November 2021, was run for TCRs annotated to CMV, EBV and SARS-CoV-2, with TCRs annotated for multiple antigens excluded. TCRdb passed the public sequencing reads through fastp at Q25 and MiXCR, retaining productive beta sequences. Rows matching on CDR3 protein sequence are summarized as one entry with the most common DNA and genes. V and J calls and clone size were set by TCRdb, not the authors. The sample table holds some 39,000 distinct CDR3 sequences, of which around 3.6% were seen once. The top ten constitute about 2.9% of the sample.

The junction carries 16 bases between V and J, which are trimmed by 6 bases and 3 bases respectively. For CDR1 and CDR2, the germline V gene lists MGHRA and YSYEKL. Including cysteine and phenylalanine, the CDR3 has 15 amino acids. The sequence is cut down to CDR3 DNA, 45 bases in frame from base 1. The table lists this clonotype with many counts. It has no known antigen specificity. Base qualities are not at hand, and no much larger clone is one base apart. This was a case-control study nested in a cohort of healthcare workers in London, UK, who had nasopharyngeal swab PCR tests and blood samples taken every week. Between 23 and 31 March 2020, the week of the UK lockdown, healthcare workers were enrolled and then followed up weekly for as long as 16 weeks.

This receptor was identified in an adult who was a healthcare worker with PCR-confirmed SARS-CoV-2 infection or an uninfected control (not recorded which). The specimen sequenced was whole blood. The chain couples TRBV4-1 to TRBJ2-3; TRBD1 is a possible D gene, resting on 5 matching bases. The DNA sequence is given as TGCGCCAGCAGGGGTGGAGCAGGGCGGACAGATACGCAGTATTTT. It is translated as CASRGGAGRTDTQYF.